The clone carrying this T cell receptor beta chain was recorded once. Antigen: not known. All patients relapsed after autologous stem cell transplantation, and brentuximab vedotin exposure varied. The data were obtained in a study of PD-1 blockade in classical Hodgkin lymphoma. Profiled with immunoSEQ multiplex PCR; TCRdb holds only in-frame clones, not every one. Among roughly 70,000 clones listed, 60% to 80% were seen once. The CDR3 runs 14 residues. Germline V gene lookup returns CDR1 KGHSH and CDR2 LQKENI. V lost 3 bases and J lost 3; bases outside the gene matches: 5. Study results and limitations: Whoever responded completely had baseline diversity much like that seen in newly diagnosed patients. Relative to healthy donors, newly diagnosed patients reportedly had lower baseline TCR diversity, which was reported as lower still in relapsed/refractory patients.

The chain recombines TRBV18 with TRBJ2-7, with 7 bases identical to TRBD1. This TCR came from a human donor with classical Hodgkin lymphoma. The specimen comprised peripheral blood mononuclear cells (PBMCs), sampled before the second cycle of nivolumab. CDR3 loop: CASSPGDSFYEQYF. The CDR3 DNA follows: TGTGCCAGCTCACCCGGGGACAGCTTCTACGAGCAGTACTTC.